Shown below are 10 T cell receptor beta chains from a single sample sequenced in a study of long-term antiretroviral therapy in people with HIV. Runs used v3.0 of the immunoSEQ assay and were done at survey level. Produced via immunoSEQ multiplex PCR; TCRdb's table is partial and in-frame only. The table includes 15,000 to 20,000 clones, roughly 79% detected once. The specimen comprised unsorted PBMCs, sampled 2.2 years after starting antiretroviral therapy. These receptor sequences come from a man aged 45-60 years with HIV.

The chain employs TRBV23-1 and TRBJ2-7; D assignment may be TRBD1 or TRBD2 (5 bases each). TRBV23-1 is assigned to the ORF class and has an uncertain function. The CDR3 consists of 15 residues. The V end lost 6 bases, the J end lost 3 bases, and 18 bases lay between the germline ends. The CDR3 region is CASSQERDRNYEQYF. As DNA, the CDR3 is TGCGCCAGCAGCCAAGAACGGGACCGAAACTACGAGCAGTACTTC.

This chain uses TRBV13 with TRBJ1-3, with D possibly being TRBD1 (5 bases). CDR3 size: 15 residues. Between the trimmed V and J ends, which lost 4 bases and 5 bases, there was a span of 15 bases. Germline lookup yields CDR1 PRHDT and CDR2 FYEKMQ (reference sequence). DNA of the CDR3: TGTGCCAGCAGCTCCGGGACGCAGAGCCGAAACACCATATATTTT. This encodes CASSSGTQSRNTIYF.

This clone turned up a few times. The V gene is TRBV7-9, the J gene TRBJ1-2, with TRBD1 matching 9 bases. The germline gives CDR1 SEHNR, CDR2 FQNEAQ (reference sequence). J was trimmed by 5 bases and V by 4 bases; bases with no gene match: 8. The CDR3 spans 15 residues. Here the CDR3 DNA reads TGTGCCAGCAGCTCGCCGACAGGGGGATCATATGGCTACACCTTC. As protein: CASSSPTGGSYGYTF.

This clone was seen more than once but under ten times. This sequence joins TRBV2 and TRBJ1-2, with 8 bases that match TRBD1. The J segment lost 4 bases and the V segment lost 7 bases, leaving 8 bases of the junction unmatched. CDR1 is SNHLY, CDR2 FYNNEI, per germline. CDR3 size: 14 residues. CDR3 residues: CASTKQGGPYGYTF. The CDR3 region has the DNA TGTGCCAGCACGAAACAGGGGGGTCCCTATGGCTACACCTTC.

The chain links TRBV5-1 to TRBJ1-1; 7 bases map to TRBD1. V gave up 3 bases and J gave up 2 bases; unmatched junction bases: 4. Germline V CDR1 and CDR2: SGHRS, YFSETQ. This CDR3 contains 14 residues. CDR3 nucleotides: TGCGCCAGCAGCTGGGGACAGCAAAACACTGAAGCTTTCTTT. Translating gives CASSWGQQNTEAFF.

The chain couples TRBV28 to TRBJ1-1; D is possibly TRBD1 (6 bases). V was cut by 4 bases and J by 4 bases, with 13 bases left in between. There are 14 residues in the CDR3. Germline assignment: CDR1 MDHEN and CDR2 SYDVKM. As DNA, the CDR3 is TGTGCCAGCAGTTCGGGGGCAGGGCCCACTGAAGCTTTCTTT. It is translated as CASSSGAGPTEAFF. Variable domain in full (rest from reference TRBV28 and TRBJ1-1): DVKVTQSSRYLVKRTGEKVFLECVQDMDHENMFWYRQDPGLGLRLIYFSYDVKMKEKGDIPEGYSVSREKKERFSLILESASTNQTSMYLCASSSGAGPTEAFFGQGTRLTVV.

Comment on this clone: The sample carries other DNA sequences with the same CDR3. The chain joins TRBV28 to TRBJ1-2; 9 nucleotides align to TRBD1. J was trimmed by 2 bases and V by 5 bases; bases with no gene match: 6. The CDR3 has 15 residues. Germline V gene sequence: CDR1 MDHEN, CDR2 SYDVKM. The CDR3 loop is CASSAPGQGNYGYTF. In nucleotides, the CDR3 is TGTGCCAGCAGTGCCCCGGGACAGGGCAACTATGGCTACACCTTC.

This rearrangement joins TRBV28 to TRBJ2-5; the match to TRBD2 covers 8 bases. Germline values: CDR1 MDHEN, CDR2 SYDVKM. This CDR3 comprises 17 residues. Trimming took 3 bases from V and 5 from J; bases not matched to a gene: 14. CDR3 DNA: TGTGCCAGCAGTTTCGGAGGCGGGGGGTCCACGGGGGAGACCCAGTACTTC. Protein: CASSFGGGGSTGETQYF.

The J gene is TRBJ2-3, the V gene TRBV25-1; no definite D call. Trimming removed 4 bases at V and 0 bases at J, with 8 bases between. The CDR3 contains 14 residues. The germline V gene encodes CDR1 MGHDK and CDR2 SYGVNS. The CDR3 bases are TGTGCCAGCAGTGGACTCCAAAGCACAGATACGCAGTATTTT. Protein: CASSGLQSTDTQYF.

This chain links TRBV5-5 with TRBJ1-2; 10 positions match TRBD1. Germline V gene data show CDR1 as SGHKS and CDR2 as YYEKEE (reference sequence). The CDR3 extends over 13 amino acids. The V segment lost 5 bases and the J segment 8 bases; nucleotides outside the gene matches: 6. For the CDR3, the DNA is TGTGCCAGCAGGCGACAGGGGGCTGGCGGCTACACCTTC. It is translated as CASRRQGAGGYTF.